This T cell receptor (beta chain) was recorded in a study of Ad26.COV2.S vaccination and SARS-CoV-2 variants. Study in general: Ad26.COV2.S was injected intramuscularly once or twice, 56 days apart.

Treatment meaning: around 19 received Ad26.COV2.S at low or high dose, single or two shots; 5 received placebo; per-sample allocation not given. Day 63 following the first vaccine or placebo injection was when the samples were taken. This clone was observed a single time. The CDR3 spans 13 residues. V lost 5 bases, J lost 4 bases, and 11 bases lay in between. The table came from immunoSEQ multiplex PCR; TCRdb's copy has only in-frame clones and leaves some out. The table includes about 480,000 clones, approximately 90% detected once. The rearrangement links TRBV12-3 or TRBV12-4 to TRBJ1-2, with TRBD1 as a possible D gene (6 bases). The sequence derives from a person between 18 and 65 years old who received the Ad26.COV2.S COVID-19 vaccine or a placebo. Sample: peripheral blood, taken in a trial of Ad26.COV2.S vaccine versus placebo. CDR3 in amino acids: CASSPGQLYGYTF. CDR3 bases: TGTGCCAGCAGTCCCGGACAGCTCTATGGCTACACCTTC.